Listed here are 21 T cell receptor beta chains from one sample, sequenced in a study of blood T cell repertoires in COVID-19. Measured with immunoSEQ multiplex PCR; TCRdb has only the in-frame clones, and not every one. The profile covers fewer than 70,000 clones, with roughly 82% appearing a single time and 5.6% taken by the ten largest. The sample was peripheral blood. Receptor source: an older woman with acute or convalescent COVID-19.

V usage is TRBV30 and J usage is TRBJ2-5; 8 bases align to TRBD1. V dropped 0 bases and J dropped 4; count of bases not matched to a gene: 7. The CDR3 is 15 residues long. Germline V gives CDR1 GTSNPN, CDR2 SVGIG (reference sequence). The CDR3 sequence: CAWSVLQGARETQYF. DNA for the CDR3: TGTGCCTGGAGTGTACTGCAGGGGGCTCGAGAGACCCAGTACTTC.

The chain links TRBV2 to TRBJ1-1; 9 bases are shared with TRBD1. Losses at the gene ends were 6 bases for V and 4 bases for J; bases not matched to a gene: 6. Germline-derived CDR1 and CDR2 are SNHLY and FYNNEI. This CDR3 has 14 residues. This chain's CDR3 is CASSADRGFTEAFF. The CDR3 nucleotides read TGTGCCAGCAGCGCGGACAGGGGATTCACTGAAGCTTTCTTT.

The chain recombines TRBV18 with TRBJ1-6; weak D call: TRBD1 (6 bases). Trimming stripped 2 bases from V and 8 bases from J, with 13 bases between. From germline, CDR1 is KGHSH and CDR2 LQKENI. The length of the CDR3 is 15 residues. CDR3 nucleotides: TGTGCCAGCTCACCAAAGGGACACCTGGATTCACCCCTCCACTTT. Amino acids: CASSPKGHLDSPLHF.

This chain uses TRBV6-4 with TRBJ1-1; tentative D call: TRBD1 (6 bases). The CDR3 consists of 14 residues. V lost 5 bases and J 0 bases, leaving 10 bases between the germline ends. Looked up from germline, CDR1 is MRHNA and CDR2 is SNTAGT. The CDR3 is CASSRTAMNTEAFF. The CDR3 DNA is TGTGCCAGCAGTAGGACAGCAATGAACACTGAAGCTTTCTTT.

The CDR3 DNA reads as TGTGCCAGCAGGCCGACAGTCCAAAATTCACCCCTCCACTTT. Translating it yields CASRPTVQNSPLHF. The V call is TRBV6-5, the J call TRBJ1-6; maybe TRBD1 (5 bases). Trimming pared 6 bases from V and 7 bases from J, leaving 13 bases between. The CDR3 totals 14 residues. Germline-derived CDR1 and CDR2 are MNHEY and SVGAGI.

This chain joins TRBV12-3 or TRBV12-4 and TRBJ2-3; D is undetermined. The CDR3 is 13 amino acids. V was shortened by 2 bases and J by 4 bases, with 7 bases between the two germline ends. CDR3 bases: TGTGCCAGCAGTTTAACCGAGGCAGATACGCAGTATTTT. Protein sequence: CASSLTEADTQYF.

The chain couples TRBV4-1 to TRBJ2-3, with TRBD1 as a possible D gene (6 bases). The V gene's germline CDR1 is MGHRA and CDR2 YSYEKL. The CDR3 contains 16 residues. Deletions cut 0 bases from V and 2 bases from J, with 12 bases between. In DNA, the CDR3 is TGCGCCAGCAGCCAAGACAGGGGTCCTAACACAGATACGCAGTATTTT. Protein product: CASSQDRGPNTDTQYF.

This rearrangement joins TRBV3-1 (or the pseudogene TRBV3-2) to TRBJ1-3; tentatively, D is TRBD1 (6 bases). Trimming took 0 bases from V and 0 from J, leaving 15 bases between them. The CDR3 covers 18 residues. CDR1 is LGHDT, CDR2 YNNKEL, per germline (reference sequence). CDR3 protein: CASSQEGARPHSGNTIYF. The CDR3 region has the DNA TGTGCCAGCAGCCAAGAGGGGGCCAGGCCCCACTCTGGAAACACCATATATTTT.

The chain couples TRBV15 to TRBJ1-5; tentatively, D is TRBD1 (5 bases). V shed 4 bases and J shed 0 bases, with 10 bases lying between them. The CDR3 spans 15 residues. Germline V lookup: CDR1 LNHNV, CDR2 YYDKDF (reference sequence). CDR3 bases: TGTGCCACCAGCAAGAAAGGGGATAGCAATCAGCCCCAGCATTTT. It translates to CATSKKGDSNQPQHF. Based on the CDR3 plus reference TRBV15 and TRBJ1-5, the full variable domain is DAMVIQNPRYQVTQFGKPVTLSCSQTLNHNVMYWYQQKSSQAPKLLFHYYDKDFNNEADTPDNFQSRRPNTSFCFLDIRSPGLGDTAMYLCATSKKGDSNQPQHFGDGTRLSIL.

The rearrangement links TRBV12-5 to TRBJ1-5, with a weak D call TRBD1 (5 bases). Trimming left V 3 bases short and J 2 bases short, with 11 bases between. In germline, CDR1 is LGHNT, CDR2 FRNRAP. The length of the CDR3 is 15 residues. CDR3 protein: CASGFAGLGNQPQHF. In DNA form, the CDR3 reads TGTGCTAGTGGTTTTGCAGGGTTGGGCAATCAGCCCCAGCATTTT. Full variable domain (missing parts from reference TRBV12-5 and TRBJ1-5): DARVTQTPRHKVTEMGQEVTMRCQPILGHNTVFWYRQTMMQGLELLAYFRNRAPLDDSGMPKDRFSAEMPDATLATLKIQPSEPRDSAVYFCASGFAGLGNQPQHFGDGTRLSIL.

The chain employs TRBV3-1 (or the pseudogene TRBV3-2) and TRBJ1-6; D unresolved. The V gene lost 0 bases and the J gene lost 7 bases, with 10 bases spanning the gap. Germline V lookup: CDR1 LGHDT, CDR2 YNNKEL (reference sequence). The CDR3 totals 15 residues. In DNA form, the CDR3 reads TGTGCCAGCAGCCAAGATGCAGGCCCCAATTCACCCCTCCACTTT. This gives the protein CASSQDAGPNSPLHF.

The CDR3 region has the DNA TGTGCCAGCAGTGAGGGGCGCGTAAGTCAGCCCCAGCATTTT. Translated, it gives CASSEGRVSQPQHF. The chain employs TRBV2 and TRBJ1-5; TRBD1 is a possible D gene (5 bases). The V gene lost 3 bases and the J gene lost 6 bases, with 12 bases spanning the gap. CDR3 length equals 14 residues. Per germline, CDR1 SNHLY and CDR2 FYNNEI.

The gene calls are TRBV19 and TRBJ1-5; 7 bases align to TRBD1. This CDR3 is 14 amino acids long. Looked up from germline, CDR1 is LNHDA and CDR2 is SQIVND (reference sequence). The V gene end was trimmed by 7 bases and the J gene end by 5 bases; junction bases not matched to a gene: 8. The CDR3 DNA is TGTGCCAGTACCCCCGACAGGGCAGATCAGCCCCAGCATTTT. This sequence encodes CASTPDRADQPQHF.

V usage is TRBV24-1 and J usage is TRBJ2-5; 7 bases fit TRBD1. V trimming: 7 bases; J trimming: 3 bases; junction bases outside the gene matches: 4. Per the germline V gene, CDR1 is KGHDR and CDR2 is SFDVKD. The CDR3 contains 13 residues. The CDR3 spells CATSRDSKETQYF. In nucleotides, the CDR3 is TGTGCCACCAGCCGGGACAGTAAAGAGACCCAGTACTTC.

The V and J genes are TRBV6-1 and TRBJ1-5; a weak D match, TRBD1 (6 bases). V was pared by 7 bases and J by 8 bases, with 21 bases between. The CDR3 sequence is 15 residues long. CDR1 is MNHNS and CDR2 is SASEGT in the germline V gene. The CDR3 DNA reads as TGTGCCAGCACCTCGGGGGGGGCACGGACGGAGCCCCAGCATTTT. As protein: CASTSGGARTEPQHF.

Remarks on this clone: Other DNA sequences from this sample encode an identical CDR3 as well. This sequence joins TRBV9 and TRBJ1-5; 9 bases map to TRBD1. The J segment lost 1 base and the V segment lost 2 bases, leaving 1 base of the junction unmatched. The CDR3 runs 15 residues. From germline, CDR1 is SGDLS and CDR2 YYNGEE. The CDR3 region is CASSVGTGSNQPQHF. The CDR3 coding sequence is TGTGCCAGCAGCGTTGGGACAGGGAGCAATCAGCCCCAGCATTTT.

The CDR3: CAWSGRVAYNSPLHF. Here the CDR3 DNA reads TGTGCCTGGAGCGGCAGGGTGGCCTATAATTCACCCCTCCACTTT. The chain is built from TRBV30 and TRBJ1-6; tentative D call: TRBD1 (5 bases). The CDR3 spans 15 residues. V was clipped by 3 bases and J by 2 bases, with 11 bases between them. CDR1 and CDR2 (germline): GTSNPN, SVGIG (reference sequence). Full variable domain (missing parts from reference TRBV30 and TRBJ1-6): SQTIHQWPATLVQPVGSPLSLECTVEGTSNPNLYWYRQAAGRGLQLLFYSVGIGQISSEVPQNLSASRPQDRQFILSSKKLLLSDSGFYLCAWSGRVAYNSPLHFGNGTRLTVT.

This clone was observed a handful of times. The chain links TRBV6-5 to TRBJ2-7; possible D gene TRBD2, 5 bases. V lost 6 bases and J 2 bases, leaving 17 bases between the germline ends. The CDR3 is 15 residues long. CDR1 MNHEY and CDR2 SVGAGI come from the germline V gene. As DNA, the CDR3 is TGTGCCAGCAGCCCCGCGGGTAGGCGGCCCTACGAGCAGTACTTC. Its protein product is CASSPAGRRPYEQYF.

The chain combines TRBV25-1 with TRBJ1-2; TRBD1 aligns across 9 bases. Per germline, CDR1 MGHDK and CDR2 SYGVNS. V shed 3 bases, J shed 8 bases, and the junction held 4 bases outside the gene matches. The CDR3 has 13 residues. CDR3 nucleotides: TGTGCCAGCAGTGAGGGACAGGGTCGGGGCTACACCTTC. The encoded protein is CASSEGQGRGYTF.

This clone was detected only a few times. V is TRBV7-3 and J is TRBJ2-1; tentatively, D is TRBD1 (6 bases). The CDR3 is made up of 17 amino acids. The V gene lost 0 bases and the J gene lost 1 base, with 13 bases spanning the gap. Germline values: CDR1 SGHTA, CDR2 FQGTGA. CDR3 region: CASSLTGRQGSYNEQFF. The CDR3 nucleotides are TGTGCCAGCAGCTTAACTGGTCGGCAGGGGTCCTACAATGAGCAGTTCTTC.

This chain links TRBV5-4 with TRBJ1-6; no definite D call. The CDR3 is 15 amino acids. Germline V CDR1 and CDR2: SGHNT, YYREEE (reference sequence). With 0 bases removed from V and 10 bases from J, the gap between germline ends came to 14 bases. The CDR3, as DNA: TGTGCCAGCAGCTTGGGCGGAGAGCTAGTATCACCCCTCCACTTT. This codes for CASSLGGELVSPLHF.